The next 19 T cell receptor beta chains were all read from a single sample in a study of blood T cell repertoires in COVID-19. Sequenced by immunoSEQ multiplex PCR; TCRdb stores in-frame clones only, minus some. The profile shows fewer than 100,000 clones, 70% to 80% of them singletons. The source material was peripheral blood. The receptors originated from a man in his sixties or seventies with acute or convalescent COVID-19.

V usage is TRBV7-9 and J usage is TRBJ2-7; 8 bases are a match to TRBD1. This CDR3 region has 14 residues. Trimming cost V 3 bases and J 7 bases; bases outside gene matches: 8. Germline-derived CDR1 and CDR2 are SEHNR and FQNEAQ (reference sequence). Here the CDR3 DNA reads TGTGCCAGCAGCTTGGACAGGGCTTTGTTGGAGCAGTACTTC. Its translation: CASSLDRALLEQYF. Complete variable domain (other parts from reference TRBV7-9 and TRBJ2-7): DTGVSQNPRHKITKRGQNVTFRCDPISEHNRLYWYRQTLGQGPEFLTYFQNEAQLEKSRLLSDRFSAERPKGSFSTLEIQRTEQGDSAMYLCASSLDRALLEQYFGPGTRLTVT.

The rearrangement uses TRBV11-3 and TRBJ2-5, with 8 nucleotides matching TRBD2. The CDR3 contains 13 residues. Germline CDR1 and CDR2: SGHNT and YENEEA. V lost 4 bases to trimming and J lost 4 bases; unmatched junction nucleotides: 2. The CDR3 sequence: CASSSGLGETQYF. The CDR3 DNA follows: TGTGCCAGCAGCTCGGGACTAGGAGAGACCCAGTACTTC.

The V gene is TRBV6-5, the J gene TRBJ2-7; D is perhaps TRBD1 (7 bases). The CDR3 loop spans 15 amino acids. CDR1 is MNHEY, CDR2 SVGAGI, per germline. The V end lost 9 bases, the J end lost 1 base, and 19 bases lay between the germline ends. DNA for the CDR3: TGTGCCAGTACTACTGCGGAGGGGGCTTCCTACGAGCAGTACTTC. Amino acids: CASTTAEGASYEQYF.

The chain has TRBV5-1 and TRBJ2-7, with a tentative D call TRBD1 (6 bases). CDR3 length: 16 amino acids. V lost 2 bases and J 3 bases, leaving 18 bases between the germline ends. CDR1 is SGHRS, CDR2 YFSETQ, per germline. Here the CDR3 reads CASSFVGGQKNYEQYF. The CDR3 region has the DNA TGCGCCAGCAGCTTTGTTGGAGGACAGAAAAACTACGAGCAGTACTTC.

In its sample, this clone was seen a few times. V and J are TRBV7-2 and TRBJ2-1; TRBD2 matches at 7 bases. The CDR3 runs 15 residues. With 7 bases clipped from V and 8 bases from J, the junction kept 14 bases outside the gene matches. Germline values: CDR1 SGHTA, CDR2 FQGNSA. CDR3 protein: CASNPRDGTNYEQFF. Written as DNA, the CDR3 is TGTGCCAGCAACCCCCGGGACGGGACTAATTATGAGCAGTTCTTC. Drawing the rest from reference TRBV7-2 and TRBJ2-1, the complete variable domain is GAGVSQSPSNKVTEKGKDVELRCDPISGHTALYWYRQSLGQGLEFLIYFQGNSAPDKSGLPSDRFSAERTGGSVSTLTIQRTQQEDSAVYLCASNPRDGTNYEQFFGPGTRLTVL.

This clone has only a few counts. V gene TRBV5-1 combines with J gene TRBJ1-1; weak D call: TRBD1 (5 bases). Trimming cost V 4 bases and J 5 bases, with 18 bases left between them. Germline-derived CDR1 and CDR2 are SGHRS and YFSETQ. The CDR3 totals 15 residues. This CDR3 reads CASSLIQVPMTEAFF. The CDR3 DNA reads TGCGCCAGCAGCCTCATACAGGTCCCGATGACTGAAGCTTTCTTT.

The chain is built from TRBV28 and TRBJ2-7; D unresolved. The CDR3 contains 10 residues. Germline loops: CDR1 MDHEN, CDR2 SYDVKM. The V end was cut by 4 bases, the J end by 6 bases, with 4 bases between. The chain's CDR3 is CASSSPEQYF. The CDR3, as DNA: TGTGCCAGCAGTTCTCCCGAGCAGTACTTC.

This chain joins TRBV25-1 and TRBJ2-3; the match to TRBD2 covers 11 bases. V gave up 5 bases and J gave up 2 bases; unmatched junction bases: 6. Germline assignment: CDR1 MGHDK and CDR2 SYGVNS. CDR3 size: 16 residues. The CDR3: CASSSRLAGNTDTQYF. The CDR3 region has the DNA TGTGCCAGCAGTTCCAGACTAGCGGGAAACACAGATACGCAGTATTTT. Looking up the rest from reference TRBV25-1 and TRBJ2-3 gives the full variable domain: EADIYQTPRYLVIGTGKKITLECSQTMGHDKMYWYQQDPGMELHLIHYSYGVNSTEKGDLSSESTVSRIRTEHFPLTLESARPSHTSQYLCASSSRLAGNTDTQYFGPGTRLTVL.

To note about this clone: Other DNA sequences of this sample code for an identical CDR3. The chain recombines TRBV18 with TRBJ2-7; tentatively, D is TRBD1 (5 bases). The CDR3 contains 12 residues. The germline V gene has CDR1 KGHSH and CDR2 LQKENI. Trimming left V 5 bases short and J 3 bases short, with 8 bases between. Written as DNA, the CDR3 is TGTGCCAGCTCAGACGACAGCTACGAGCAGTACTTC. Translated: CASSDDSYEQYF.

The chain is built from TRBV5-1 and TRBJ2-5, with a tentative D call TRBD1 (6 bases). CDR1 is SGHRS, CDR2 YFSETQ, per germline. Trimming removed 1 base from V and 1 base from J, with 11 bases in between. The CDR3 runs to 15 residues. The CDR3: CASSLIDRSQETQYF. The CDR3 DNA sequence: TGCGCCAGCAGCTTGATCGACAGGAGCCAAGAGACCCAGTACTTC.

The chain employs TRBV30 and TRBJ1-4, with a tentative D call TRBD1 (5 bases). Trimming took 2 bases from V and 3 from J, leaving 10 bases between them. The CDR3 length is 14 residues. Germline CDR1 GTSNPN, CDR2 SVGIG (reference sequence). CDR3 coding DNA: TGTGCCTGGAGTCGACAGTATCCTAATGAAAAACTGTTTTTT. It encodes CAWSRQYPNEKLFF.

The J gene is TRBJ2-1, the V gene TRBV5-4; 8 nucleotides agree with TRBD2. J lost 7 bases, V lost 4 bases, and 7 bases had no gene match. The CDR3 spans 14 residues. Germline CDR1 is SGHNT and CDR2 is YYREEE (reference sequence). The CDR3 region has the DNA TGTGCCAGCAGCCCCCGGGGCGGGGGGAATGAGCAGTTCTTC. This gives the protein CASSPRGGGNEQFF.

The DNA for the CDR3 is TGTGCCAGCGGCAGTGGGCAGGCCCCTAATGAAAAACTGTTTTTT. The encoded protein is CASGSGQAPNEKLFF. The chain recombines TRBV3-1 (or the pseudogene TRBV3-2) with TRBJ1-4; D remains unclear. Trimming removed 8 bases from V and 3 bases from J, with 16 bases in between. Germline values: CDR1 LGHDT, CDR2 YNNKEL (reference sequence). CDR3 length: 15 amino acids.

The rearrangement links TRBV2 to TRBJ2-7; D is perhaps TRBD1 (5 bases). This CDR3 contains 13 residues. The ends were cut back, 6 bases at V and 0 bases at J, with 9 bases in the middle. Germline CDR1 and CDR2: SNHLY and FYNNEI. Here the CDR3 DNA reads TGTGCCAGCAGCGCAGACAGCTCCTACGAGCAGTACTTC. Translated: CASSADSSYEQYF.

CDR3 coding DNA: TGTGCCAGCAGTCTGAAGGGGGGGTATAAGGGCACTGAAGCTTTCTTT. Its translation is CASSLKGGYKGTEAFF. The chain links TRBV28 to TRBJ1-1, with D possibly matching TRBD1 (6 bases). The CDR3 spans 16 residues. Trimming pared 5 bases from V and 4 bases from J, leaving 20 bases between. Germline loops: CDR1 MDHEN, CDR2 SYDVKM.

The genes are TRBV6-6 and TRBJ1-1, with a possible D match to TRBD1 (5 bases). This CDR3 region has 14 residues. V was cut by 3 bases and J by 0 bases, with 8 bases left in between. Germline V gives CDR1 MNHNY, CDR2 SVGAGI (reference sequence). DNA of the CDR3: TGTGCCAGCAGTTATGACAGCTTGAACACTGAAGCTTTCTTT. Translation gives CASSYDSLNTEAFF.

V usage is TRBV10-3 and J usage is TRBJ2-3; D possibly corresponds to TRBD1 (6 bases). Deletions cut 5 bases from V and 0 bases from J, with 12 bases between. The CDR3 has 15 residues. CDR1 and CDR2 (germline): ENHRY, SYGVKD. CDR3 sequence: CAISRDTASTDTQYF. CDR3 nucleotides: TGTGCCATCAGTCGGGACACCGCTAGCACAGATACGCAGTATTTT.

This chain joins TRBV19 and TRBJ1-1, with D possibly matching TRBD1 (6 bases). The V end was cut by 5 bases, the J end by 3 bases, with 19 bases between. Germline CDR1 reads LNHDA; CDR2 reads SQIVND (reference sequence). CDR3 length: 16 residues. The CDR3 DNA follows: TGTGCCAGTAGTGCTTCGGACAGTCGGTTTTACACTGAAGCTTTCTTT. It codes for CASSASDSRFYTEAFF.

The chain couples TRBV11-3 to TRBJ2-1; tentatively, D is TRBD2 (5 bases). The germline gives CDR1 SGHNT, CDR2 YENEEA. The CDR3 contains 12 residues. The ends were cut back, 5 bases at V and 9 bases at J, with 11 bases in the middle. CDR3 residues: CASSPNRGEQFF. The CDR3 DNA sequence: TGTGCCAGCAGCCCGAACCGGGGTGAGCAGTTCTTC.